A single sample gave rise to the 28 T cell receptor beta chains below, sequenced in a study of T cells after yellow fever vaccination. One entry per CDR3 protein results from TCRdb running MiXCR on the 5' RACE reads. The sample has about 160,000 distinct CDR3 sequences, 5.5% to 7.5% seen once. The sequencing here drew on CD4+ T cells sorted from PBMCs, taken around 5 days after the first yellow fever vaccination. These receptors all come from a man between 18 and 35 years old who received the YFV17D yellow fever vaccine.

This clonotype was detected a few times. The chain recombines TRBV5-1 with TRBJ1-4, with a tentative D call TRBD1 (6 bases). CDR3 size: 15 residues. Germline V gene data show CDR1 as SGHRS and CDR2 as YFSETQ. Trimming took off 4 bases at V and 0 bases at J, with 10 bases between the two ends. CDR3 region: CASSRGAATNEKLFF. The CDR3 coding sequence is TGCGCCAGCAGCCGGGGGGCCGCAACTAATGAAAAACTGTTTTTT.

In this sample, this clonotype turned up a few times. This chain links TRBV18 with TRBJ2-7, with TRBD2 identical over 10 bases. Germline CDR1 KGHSH, CDR2 LQKENI. Trimming at V came to 5 bases and at J to 3 bases, leaving 4 bases not matched to a gene. This CDR3 contains 14 residues. The CDR3 nucleotides read TGTGCCAGCTCATCTAGCGGGGGACTCTACGAGCAGTACTTC. Encoded protein: CASSSSGGLYEQYF. The complete variable domain, with remaining parts taken from reference TRBV18 and TRBJ2-7, reads NAGVMQNPRHLVRRRGQEARLRCSPMKGHSHVYWYRQLPEEGLKFMVYLQKENIIDESGMPKERFSAEFPKEGPSILRIQQVVRGDSAAYFCASSSSGGLYEQYFGPGTRLTVT.

By share, this clonotype counts as medium-sized. The chain employs TRBV6-6 and TRBJ2-1; maybe TRBD1 (6 bases). Trimming stripped 7 bases from V and 9 bases from J, with 10 bases between. CDR1 MNHNY and CDR2 SVGAGI come from the germline V gene (reference sequence). The CDR3 is 11 amino acids. The CDR3 DNA reads TGTGCCAGCACCGAAGGGGGTGAGCAGTTCTTC. This codes for CASTEGGEQFF.

The chain recombines TRBV20-1 with TRBJ1-2; D is uncertain. Between the trimmed V and J ends, which lost 4 bases and 5 bases, there was a span of 20 bases. The CDR3 is 15 residues long. Germline values: CDR1 DFQATT, CDR2 SNEGSKA (reference sequence). The CDR3 region has the DNA TGCAGTGCTACTTCAGACCGTACCCACCTGTATGGCTACACCTTC. The encoded protein is CSATSDRTHLYGYTF.

Ten or more counts support this clonotype. This chain links TRBV5-1 with TRBJ2-1; a possible D gene is TRBD2 (6 bases). Per the germline V gene, CDR1 is SGHRS and CDR2 is YFSETQ. V shed 1 base and J shed 6 bases, with 14 bases lying between them. This CDR3 spans 15 amino acids. The CDR3 DNA sequence: TGCGCCAGCAGCTTGCTAGCGTCGAGGGTCAATGAGCAGTTCTTC. Protein product: CASSLLASRVNEQFF.

This clonotype was seen repeatedly, ten times or more. This chain joins TRBV7-2 and TRBJ2-3; TRBD2 might be the D (5 bases). The CDR3 is made up of 16 amino acids. Looked up from germline, CDR1 is SGHTA and CDR2 is FQGNSA. With 5 bases removed from V and 1 base from J, the gap between germline ends came to 16 bases. The CDR3 nucleotides read TGTGCCAGCAGCCTCGGCCGAGGGCTCCGCACAGATACGCAGTATTTT. This translates into CASSLGRGLRTDTQYF. Combining the CDR3 with reference TRBV7-2 and TRBJ2-3 gives the whole variable domain GAGVSQSPSNKVTEKGKDVELRCDPISGHTALYWYRQSLGQGLEFLIYFQGNSAPDKSGLPSDRFSAERTGGSVSTLTIQRTQQEDSAVYLCASSLGRGLRTDTQYFGPGTRLTVL.

This clonotype has a handful of counts. The chain is built from TRBV28 and TRBJ2-7; no firm D call. V was trimmed by 8 bases and J by 11 bases, leaving 7 bases between them. The CDR3 consists of 8 residues. The V gene's germline CDR1 is MDHEN and CDR2 SYDVKM. The CDR3 DNA reads as TGTGCCAGCCCCGCCGAGTACGTC. As protein: CASPAEYV.

At least ten counts were recorded for this clonotype. The chain uses TRBV12-3 or TRBV12-4 and TRBJ2-1; 8 nucleotides agree with TRBD1. CDR3 length: 14 amino acids. V shed 9 bases, J shed 8 bases, and the junction held 12 bases outside the gene matches. The CDR3 region is CASRGTGGLDEQFF. DNA of the CDR3: TGTGCCAGTCGTGGGACAGGAGGTTTGGATGAGCAGTTCTTC.

This clonotype was seen at least ten times. The rearrangement uses TRBV12-3 or TRBV12-4 and TRBJ2-5, with no clear D. The V end lost 5 bases, the J end lost 6 bases, and 4 bases lay between the germline ends. The CDR3 loop spans 10 amino acids. CDR3 region: CASSGKTQYF. As DNA, the CDR3 is TGTGCCAGCAGTGGGAAGACCCAGTACTTC.

This clonotype was recorded many times. The chain has TRBV11-3 and TRBJ2-7, with 7 bases fitting TRBD2. The V segment lost 8 bases and the J segment 0 bases; nucleotides outside the gene matches: 10. Germline CDR1 and CDR2: SGHNT and YENEEA. CDR3 length: 15 residues. CDR3 in DNA: TGTGCCAGCCCCACGGGGGGTCCCTTCTCCTACGAGCAGTACGTC. Its protein is CASPTGGPFSYEQYV.

This clonotype showed up many times. The J gene is TRBJ2-7, the V gene TRBV5-8; D gene unclear. Trimming pared 2 bases from V and 6 bases from J, leaving 9 bases between. This CDR3 has 12 residues. Germline loops: CDR1 SGHTS, CDR2 YDEGEE. The CDR3 bases are TGTGCCAGCAGCTTATTTTTCGGCGAGCAGTACGTC. Amino acid sequence: CASSLFFGEQYV.

Many counts were recorded for this clonotype. V and J are TRBV5-1 and TRBJ2-7; TRBD1 matches at 8 bases. The CDR3 is 14 amino acids. From germline, CDR1 is SGHRS and CDR2 YFSETQ. V dropped 3 bases and J dropped 5; count of bases not matched to a gene: 7. The chain's CDR3 is CASSSRTGLDEQYF. CDR3 DNA sequence: TGCGCCAGCAGCTCCCGGACAGGGCTGGACGAGCAGTACTTC.

This clonotype was counted many times. The rearrangement uses TRBV12-3 or TRBV12-4 and TRBJ2-7; D unclear. The CDR3 consists of 13 residues. Trimming removed 1 base from V and 3 bases from J, with 7 bases in between. The CDR3 spells CASSLGASYEQYV. The CDR3 coding sequence is TGTGCCAGCAGTTTAGGTGCCAGCTACGAGCAGTACGTC.

This clonotype was detected many times. The V and J genes are TRBV19 and TRBJ2-2; the match to TRBD1 covers 8 bases. Unmatched junction bases numbered 7, after V lost 4 bases and J lost 0 bases. CDR3 length equals 17 residues. CDR1 is LNHDA and CDR2 is SQIVND in the germline V gene (reference sequence). The CDR3 nucleotides read TGTGCCAGTAGTAGGTCATCGGGACAGGCGAACACCGGGGAGCTGTTTTTT. Translating gives CASSRSSGQANTGELFF.

This clonotype was counted only a few times. V and J are TRBV4-3 and TRBJ2-3; 7 bases fit TRBD1. This CDR3 is 16 amino acids long. J lost 3 bases, V lost 1 base, and 7 bases had no gene match. CDR1 is LGHNA, CDR2 YSLEER, per germline. The CDR3 region has the DNA TGCGCCAGCAGCCAAGTACCGACAGGGAGTACAGATACGCAGTATTTT. It codes for CASSQVPTGSTDTQYF.

This clonotype was seen a few times. V usage is TRBV2 and J usage is TRBJ2-1; TRBD1 might be the D (6 bases). Germline-derived CDR1 and CDR2 are SNHLY and FYNNEI. With 6 bases removed from V and 4 bases from J, the gap between germline ends came to 10 bases. The CDR3 covers 13 residues. CDR3 nucleotides: TGTGCCAGCAGCGCGGACAGATACAATGAGCAGTTCTTC. Its protein product is CASSADRYNEQFF.

The table lists this clonotype with many counts. The CDR3 is CASSPIFPDTQYF. CDR3 bases: TGCGCCAGCAGCCCTATCTTCCCAGATACGCAGTATTTT. This chain connects TRBV4-1 to TRBJ2-3, with unresolved D. From germline, CDR1 is MGHRA and CDR2 YSYEKL. The CDR3 runs 13 residues. V was cut by 4 bases and J by 4 bases, with 9 bases left in between.

This clonotype was seen more than once but under ten times. The chain employs TRBV9 and TRBJ2-3; D possibly corresponds to TRBD1 (5 bases). The CDR3 runs to 15 residues. Trimming pared 0 bases from V and 2 bases from J, leaving 10 bases between. The V gene's germline CDR1 is SGDLS and CDR2 YYNGEE. The CDR3 DNA follows: TGTGCCAGCAGCGTAGTAGGGGTAAACACAGATACGCAGTATTTT. Protein product: CASSVVGVNTDTQYF.

This clonotype appeared many times. The chain has TRBV7-2 and TRBJ2-1; no reliable D call. V gave up 1 base and J gave up 0 bases, with 10 bases separating them. CDR1 and CDR2 (germline): SGHTA, FQGNSA. CDR3 length: 16 amino acids. DNA of the CDR3: TGTGCCAGCAGCTTAGTTAGCCAGAGCTCCTACAATGAGCAGTTCTTC. It encodes CASSLVSQSSYNEQFF.

This clonotype has a count of ten or more. This chain uses TRBV7-3 with TRBJ2-5; 7 bases align to TRBD2. The CDR3 has 13 amino acids. The V segment lost 5 bases and the J segment 4 bases; nucleotides outside the gene matches: 4. The V gene's germline CDR1 is SGHTA and CDR2 FQGTGA. The CDR3 DNA is TGTGCCAGCAGCAACGGGGGGAGAGAGACCCAGTACTTC. It codes for CASSNGGRETQYF.

J is TRBJ2-6 and V is TRBV5-1; 9 bases fit TRBD1. Germline V gene lookup returns CDR1 SGHRS and CDR2 YFSETQ. J lost 2 bases, V lost 1 base, and 13 bases had no gene match. The CDR3 sequence is 20 residues long. DNA of the CDR3: TGCGCCAGCAGCTTGAGGGACAGGGTCGGCTTTTCCACTGGGGCCAACGTCCTGACTTTC. Its translation is CASSLRDRVGFSTGANVLTF.

This clonotype was seen only a few times. The chain is built from TRBV27 and TRBJ2-7, with 9 bases aligning to TRBD2. CDR3 size: 16 residues. Germline V CDR1 and CDR2: MNHEY, SMNVEV (reference sequence). Trimming cost V 4 bases and J 3 bases; bases outside gene matches: 10. The chain's CDR3 is CASSSPAGGRYYEQYV. CDR3 in DNA: TGTGCCAGCAGTTCTCCAGCGGGGGGCCGTTACTACGAGCAGTACGTC.

This clonotype was detected ten times or more. This rearrangement joins TRBV3-1 to TRBJ1-2; a weak D match, TRBD1 (6 bases). V lost 4 bases and J 2 bases, leaving 11 bases between the germline ends. The V gene's germline CDR1 is LGHDT and CDR2 YNNKEL (reference sequence). This CDR3 region has 14 residues. CDR3 nucleotide sequence: TGTGCCAGCAGCCCTCCAGGGGTGAACTATGGCTACACCTTC. Protein: CASSPPGVNYGYTF.

This clonotype was counted a few times. The CDR3 spells CASSSRQGVITVQPQHF. Here the CDR3 DNA reads TGTGCCAGCAGCTCCCGACAGGGGGTTATTACGGTTCAGCCCCAGCATTTT. The V call is TRBV7-6, the J call TRBJ1-5; TRBD1 aligns across 9 bases. CDR3 length: 17 amino acids. Germline CDR1 reads SGHVS; CDR2 reads FNYEAQ. Trimming cost V 4 bases and J 6 bases; bases outside gene matches: 13.

This clonotype was counted only a few times. This sequence joins TRBV19 and TRBJ2-5; possibly TRBD1 or TRBD2 for D (5 bases each). Germline values: CDR1 LNHDA, CDR2 SQIVND (reference sequence). V lost 1 base to trimming and J lost 9 bases, with 18 bases between them. The CDR3 contains 15 residues. The CDR3 DNA sequence: TGTGCCAGTAGTATAGCGCCGCCGGGACCGTCGGCCCAGTACTTC. Translation gives CASSIAPPGPSAQYF.

This clonotype showed up many times. The chain links TRBV5-1 to TRBJ2-7; 8 bases are a match to TRBD1. The CDR3 length is 15 residues. With 1 base clipped from V and 4 bases from J, the junction kept 7 bases outside the gene matches. CDR1 is SGHRS and CDR2 is YFSETQ in the germline V gene. The CDR3 DNA follows: TGCGCCAGCAGCTTGAGAGGCAGGGGGCAGTACGAGCAGTACTTC. Protein product: CASSLRGRGQYEQYF.

This clonotype showed up just a few times. Its ends do not fully match the called genes, so a read error is possible. The rearrangement joins TRBV11-2 to TRBJ1-6; unclear D gene. This CDR3 is 15 amino acids long. Germline V gene sequence: CDR1 SGHAT, CDR2 FQNNGV. The CDR3 DNA reads TGTGCCAGCAGCTCATCCCGGGCCCCGGTTTCATCCCTCCACTTT. Its translation: CASSSSRAPVSSLHF. Full variable domain (rest looked up from reference TRBV11-2 and TRBJ1-6): EAGVAQSPRYKIIEKRQSVAFWCNPISGHATLYWYQQILGQGPKLLIQFQNNGVVDDSQLPKDRFSAERLKGVDSTLKIQPAKLEDSAVYLCASSSSRAPVSSLHFGNGTRLTVT.

This clonotype was counted ten times or more. This rearrangement joins TRBV7-2 to TRBJ1-6; D unclear. Germline V lookup: CDR1 SGHTA, CDR2 FQGNSA. The CDR3 contains 12 residues. Deletions cut 1 base from V and 10 bases from J, with 5 bases between. The CDR3 here is CASSLVGSPLHF. CDR3 DNA: TGTGCCAGCAGCTTAGTGGGGTCACCCCTCCACTTT.